Included here is one T cell receptor beta chain sequence, with context. Its antigen is unknown. The timepoints at which blood was sampled were baseline, cycle 4 day 1, and cycle 7 day 1. TCRdb's table, derived via immunoSEQ multiplex PCR, lists solely in-frame clones and lacks some. This sample yields 40,000 to 65,000 clones, of which almost 85% are seen a single time; around 4.6% belongs to the top ten. The CDR3 is 16 amino acids. CDR1 and CDR2 from the germline V gene are SGHTA and FQGTGA. V gave up 5 bases and J gave up 9 bases, with 24 bases separating them. The data were obtained in a study of OX40 agonist ivuxolimab in advanced cancers. Study-level results: Dose levels from 0.1 to 3.0 mg/kg saw CD4+ and CD8+ blood T cells expand clonally by week 6.

Sequencing was performed on CD4+ or CD8+ T cells sorted from blood, taken in a trial of the OX40 agonist ivuxolimab. The genes are TRBV7-3 and TRBJ2-3; unclear D gene. This TCR was recovered from an adult with an advanced solid tumor such as melanoma, head and neck, liver or kidney cancer. The CDR3 sequence is CASSKMGGWDHHTQYF. DNA for the CDR3: TGTGCCAGCAGCAAAATGGGCGGCTGGGATCACCACACGCAGTATTTT.